This TCR beta chain was identified during a study of prognosis after radiotherapy for stage I lung cancer (dated by TCRdb to the early 2020s). Regarding the research as a whole: Between early 2018 and early 2019, about 20 patients with stage I NSCLC were enrolled in Nanjing, China. Some 15 patients had newly diagnosed primary stage I lung tumors, and several had oligometastatic NSCLC after surgical resection of the primary tumor. Every patient was deemed medically inoperable, around eleven because of comorbidities and more than 5 because they refused surgery. Ages in the cohort of approximately 14 men and five to seven women ranged from about 50 to 85 years, with a median of 74. Tumor histology was squamous cell carcinoma in seven or eight patients and adenocarcinoma in roughly 12. SBRT was given in 3 to 5 fractions with a biologically effective dose of at least 100 Gy, using image-guided IMRT or VMAT. SBRT was not combined with any concurrent therapy in any patient. Distant metastases were developed by four of the 19 patients after SBRT, at a median of 7 months, whereas no significant progression was observed in the other 15 patients. The study profiled peripheral blood TCR beta repertoires from stage I NSCLC patients before and after stereotactic body radiotherapy and related them to distant failure. The study took one blood sample before SBRT and one after SBRT from each of around 20 patients and sequenced all 40 or so samples.

All patients had node-negative disease on CT and PET/CT, and none had a history of other malignancies or had previously received chemotherapy or radiotherapy. Around 6 milliliters of peripheral venous blood were drawn into EDTA tubes at each of two time points. Ficoll-Paque Plus density-gradient centrifugation was used to isolate PBMCs. Right after collection, samples were placed at -80 degrees C and kept there until analysis. Study-level results and caveats: A decrease in unique TCR clone counts was observed after SBRT (median approximately 10,000 before versus some 6,900 after; Wilcoxon paired P=0.011). No determination of tumor specificity was made for expanded TCR clones. All reported P values were unadjusted for multiple comparisons. Differences by metastasis status were reportedly seen in TRBV and TRBJ usage frequencies, involving two V genes at baseline and, after SBRT, nine or ten V genes and two J genes. Limitations of the study included a small cohort and short follow-up, and the study findings need independent validation. Post-SBRT Shannon entropy and its change from baseline were lower in patients who developed distant metastases; baseline Shannon entropy was not associated with metastases.

The CDR3 runs 15 residues from the cysteine to the phenylalanine. The kept DNA is CDR3 alone, 45 bases in frame from the first base. Trimming at the junction amounts to 1 base on V and 2 bases on J, and the germline ends lie 11 bases apart. According to the germline V gene (reference sequence), CDR1 reads SEHNR and CDR2 reads FQNEAQ. A remark on this clonotype: The antigen it binds to is not known. The record has no base qualities; no much larger clone is one base away.

Two rounds of multiplex PCR were performed to amplify the TCR beta CDR3 region from genomic DNA. The first PCR round used primers specific to each TRBV and TRBJ gene, and the primer sequences were filed in Chinese patent CN105087789A. The second PCR round used universal primers. The Roche High Pure PCR Template Preparation Kit was used to extract genomic DNA from frozen PBMCs. Libraries were sequenced paired-end with 151 bp reads on an Illumina HiSeq 3000. Turning to the authors' computational methods: CutAdapt was used to discard raw reads that did not contain the multiplex PCR primer sequences. Using PEAR, the high-quality paired reads were merged into contigs. By aligning each contig to reference sequences, MiXCR assigned the TRB V, D and J gene segments to that contig. CDR3 sequences were clustered by base quality and sequence similarity to remove sequencing errors. Shannon entropy normalized by the natural log of productive TCR sequence number was used as the measure of diversity. To get clonality, Shannon entropy was divided by the natural log of the number of unique clonotypes, and that result was subtracted from one. The Youden index of ROC curves was used to select progression-free survival cut-offs for repertoire metrics, and analyses were performed in R 3.5.3. TCRdb reworked the public reads: Q25 trimming with fastp, MiXCR clone assembly, productive beta chains retained. For every CDR3 protein sequence, its rows merge into one entry that carries the most common genes and DNA. These V and J calls derive from TCRdb rather than the authors' analysis. This sample is represented by roughly 18,000 distinct CDR3 sequences; 44% of them were singletons. The top ten clonotypes cover about two fifths of the sample.

The sample consisted of PBMCs, taken before or after stereotactic body radiation therapy (not recorded which). This sequence originates from a donor over 45 with non-small cell lung cancer. Recombination joined TRBV7-9 with TRBJ1-2; the D gene is not confidently resolved. In nucleotide form, the sequence is TGTGCCAGCAGCTTAGTCTTGGATGTAAACTATGGCTACACCTTC. Translated, this gives CASSLVLDVNYGYTF.